Listed below are T cell receptor beta chains from one sample, sequenced in a study of OX40 agonist ivuxolimab in advanced cancers. Repertoires were generated with immunoSEQ multiplex PCR, while TCRdb's copy carries only in-frame clones and drops some. The profile shows about 62,000 clones, 80% to 90% of them singletons. Sequenced here: CD4+ or CD8+ T cells sorted from blood, sampled in a trial of the OX40 agonist ivuxolimab. These receptors all stem from an adult with an advanced solid tumor such as melanoma, head and neck, liver or kidney cancer. CDR3s include the opening cysteine and the closing phenylalanine or tryptophan. Each record gives: D gene, J gene, clone size, V gene, CDR3 protein, CDR3 DNA. A D gene is named only where the DNA matches it firmly. Size values are once, few and many counts, or a class for expanded clones, and some rows have none.

>TRBD1|TRBJ2-7|NA|TRBV9
CASSVSGQGAEQYF
TGTGCCAGCAGCGTCTCGGGACAGGGCGCCGAGCAGTACTTC
>TRBD1|TRBJ1-2|NA|TRBV6-5
CASRSTGSLSDGYTF
TGTGCCAGCAGGTCGACAGGGAGCCTTTCTGATGGCTACACCTTC
>NA|TRBJ1-5|NA|TRBV7-9
CASSLWGVVGNQPQHF
TGTGCCAGCAGCTTATGGGGGGTAGTGGGCAATCAGCCCCAGCATTTT
>TRBD1|TRBJ2-7|NA|TRBV5-6
CASSARDRGFYEQYF
TGTGCCAGCAGCGCCCGGGACAGGGGATTCTACGAGCAGTACTTC
>TRBD1|TRBJ2-5|NA|TRBV11-2
CASSSSTSGTGRGETQYF
TGTGCCAGCAGCTCGTCAACTTCCGGGACAGGGCGTGGAGAGACCCAGTACTTC
>NA|TRBJ2-3|NA|TRBV7-2
CASSKDPLSTDTQYF
TGTGCCAGCAGCAAGGACCCTTTAAGCACAGATACGCAGTATTTT
>NA|TRBJ2-7|once|TRBV7-9
CASSPGTLYEQYF
TGTGCCAGCAGCCCCGGGACTCTGTACGAGCAGTACTTC
>NA|TRBJ1-1|few|TRBV19
CASVKVSGGPNTEAFF
TGTGCCAGTGTAAAGGTTAGCGGGGGGCCGAACACTGAAGCTTTCTTT
>TRBD1|TRBJ1-2|NA|TRBV19
CASSPGQVRQFYGYTF
TGTGCCAGTAGTCCAGGACAGGTTCGGCAATTCTATGGCTACACCTTC
>TRBD1|TRBJ1-1|NA|TRBV5-1
CASRAGGADTEAFF
TGCGCCAGCAGGGCAGGGGGCGCGGACACTGAAGCTTTCTTT
>TRBD1|TRBJ2-3|NA|TRBV11-3
CASSFGRGSTDTQYF
TGTGCCAGCAGCTTCGGCAGGGGGAGCACAGATACGCAGTATTTT
>NA|TRBJ2-3|NA|TRBV7-3
CASSSIFTDTQYF
TGTGCCAGCAGCTCCATATTCACAGATACGCAGTATTTT
>TRBD1|TRBJ2-3|NA|TRBV29-1
CSVNRGVDTQYF
TGCAGCGTTAACAGGGGAGTAGATACGCAGTATTTT
>TRBD1|TRBJ2-3|NA|TRBV7-9
CASSPGTGGSFSTDTQYF
TGTGCCAGCAGCCCAGGGACAGGGGGCTCCTTTAGCACAGATACGCAGTATTTT
>TRBD1|TRBJ1-4|NA|TRBV9
CASSASSGTDNEKLFF
TGTGCCAGCAGCGCCTCATCCGGGACAGATAATGAAAAACTGTTTTTT
>NA|TRBJ1-2|NA|TRBV5-1
CASSEPQSYGYTF
TGCGCCAGCAGCGAACCTCAGAGCTATGGCTACACCTTC
>NA|TRBJ2-5|NA|TRBV5-1
CASRSTPAAQETQYF
TGCGCCAGCAGGTCTACCCCTGCGGCCCAAGAGACCCAGTACTTC
>NA|TRBJ2-3|NA|TRBV19
CASSITGTDTQYF
TGTGCCAGTAGTATAACAGGGACAGATACGCAGTATTTT